This entry concerns a single T cell receptor (beta chain). The source of the sample is a study of blood T cell repertoires in COVID-19. V lost 8 bases and J lost 6; bases outside the gene matches: 10. The CDR3 extends over 13 amino acids. Germline V gene sequence: CDR1 MNHNS, CDR2 SASEGT. Repertoires were generated with immunoSEQ multiplex PCR, while TCRdb's copy carries only in-frame clones and drops some. The sample records approximately 170,000 clones, less than 90% being singletons. The sequence derives from a woman aged 65 to 85 with acute or convalescent COVID-19. The chain joins TRBV6-1 to TRBJ2-7, with 7 bases fitting TRBD1. The sequenced sample was peripheral blood. CDR3 protein: CASDENPGGEQYF. The CDR3 DNA reads TGTGCCAGCGATGAAAATCCAGGGGGCGAGCAGTACTTC.